What follows describes a single T cell receptor beta chain. What it binds is not known. The CDR3 contains 16 residues. CDR1 is MNHEY and CDR2 is SVGAGI in the germline V gene. The germline V and J ends were trimmed by 0 bases and 0 bases, with 9 bases remaining between them. Run at survey level, the immunoSEQ assay was version v3.0. Repertoires were generated with immunoSEQ multiplex PCR, while TCRdb's copy carries only in-frame clones and drops some. The sample holds tens of thousands of clones; 80% to 90% are singletons and the top ten take roughly 4.8%. This entry comes from a study of long-term antiretroviral therapy in people with HIV. Study as a whole: The oldest samples precede the 2015 immediate-ART recommendation by about a decade.

General study results and limits: ART-treated samples gained diversity yet remained below transplant donor controls. Clonal populations expanded prior to ART predominated within the repertoire at all time points.

The chain is built from TRBV6-5 and TRBJ1-3; TRBD1 might be the D (6 bases). The source material was unsorted PBMCs, sampled approximately 2.9 years before starting antiretroviral therapy. This TCR derives from a woman aged 25 to 39 with HIV. The CDR3 nucleotides read TGTGCCAGCAGTTACTCTGGGGGCATCTCTGGAAACACCATATATTTT. Translated, it gives CASSYSGGISGNTIYF.